This is a list of T cell receptor beta chains from one sample in a study of T cell responses to AZD1222 COVID-19 vaccine. Assay used: immunoSEQ multiplex PCR; TCRdb lists only in-frame clones, some missing. The table has under 200,000 clones, around 94% seen once. Source: peripheral blood, taken on day 0 of AZD1222 vaccination. The receptors derive from an adult in good health. Each CDR3 is given with its conserved first and last residue. D genes are given only for firm matches. Rows may omit the clone size; those that give it use once, few, many or a size class.

TRBJ2-2,TRBV28,NA,NA,TGTGCCAGCAGTCCGGGGGTGCACCGGGAGCTGTTTTTT,CASSPGVHRELFF
TRBJ2-7,TRBV7-9,few,NA,TGTGCCAGCAGCTTAGAGAGTTACGAGCAGTACTTC,CASSLESYEQYF
TRBJ1-5,TRBV30,NA,NA,TGTGCCTGGAGTGTATTGGCAGGGGCCAATCAGCCCCAGCATTTT,CAWSVLAGANQPQHF
TRBJ2-7,TRBV10-3,NA,NA,TGTGCCATCAGCGATACGGACGAGCAGTACTTC,CAISDTDEQYF
TRBJ2-3,TRBV20-1,NA,NA,TGCAGTGCTAGCTCAGATACGCAGTATTTT,CSASSDTQYF
TRBJ1-1,TRBV7-3,NA,NA,TGTGCCAGCAGCCTGATGGGACTGAACACTGAAGCTTTCTTT,CASSLMGLNTEAFF
TRBJ1-2,TRBV3-1/TRBV3-2,NA,NA,TGTGCCAGCAGCCAAGAGGTACAGAGGAGCTACACCTTC,CASSQEVQRSYTF
TRBJ2-7,TRBV6-6,NA,NA,TGTGCCAGCAAGCCCCGGGGACCGTTCTACGAGCAGTACTTC,CASKPRGPFYEQYF
TRBJ2-1,TRBV10-3,NA,NA,TGTGCCATCAGTGGGTCGACGGAGACCTACAATGAGCAGTTCTTC,CAISGSTETYNEQFF
TRBJ2-5,TRBV2,few,NA,TGTGCCAGCAGGGGGGCGGGGGCCGGTCAAGAGACCCAGTACTTC,CASRGAGAGQETQYF
TRBJ1-2,TRBV2,NA,NA,TGTGCCACCAGTGACAGTAACTATGGCTACACCTTC,CATSDSNYGYTF
TRBJ2-3,TRBV4-3,NA,TRBD2,TGCGCCAGCAGCCAGGTTAGCGGGGGCACAGATACGCAGTATTTT,CASSQVSGGTDTQYF
TRBJ2-2,TRBV18,NA,TRBD1,TGTGCCAGCTCACCACCGGGACAGGGATACACCGGGGAGCTGTTTTTT,CASSPPGQGYTGELFF
TRBJ2-7,TRBV7-2,few,NA,TGTGCCAGCAGCCCCCCAGCTAGCGCGGCCTACGAGCAGTACTTC,CASSPPASAAYEQYF
TRBJ1-5,TRBV5-4,NA,TRBD1,TGTGCCACCACCATGACAGGGGGCAATCAGCCCCAGCATTTT,CATTMTGGNQPQHF
TRBJ1-1,TRBV2,NA,TRBD1,TGTGCCAGCAATCCCGGGACAGGTGGTTTTGAAGCTTTCTTT,CASNPGTGGFEAFF
TRBJ2-5,TRBV3-1/TRBV3-2,NA,TRBD2,TGTGCCAGCAGGACGGGACTAACCACGGAGACCCAGTACTTC,CASRTGLTTETQYF
TRBJ1-1,TRBV11-1,NA,NA,TGTGCCAGCAGCTTTATAGGGACTGAAGCTTTCTTT,CASSFIGTEAFF
TRBJ2-3,TRBV19,NA,TRBD2,TGCGCCAGTACCCGCGAGTCGGGAGGGACCCGGGGCAGTTCGCAGTATTTT,CASTRESGGTRGSSQYF
TRBJ1-6,TRBV27,NA,TRBD1,TGTGCCACCCCGGGACAGGGGAATTCACCCCTCCACTTT,CATPGQGNSPLHF
TRBJ1-6,TRBV6-6,NA,TRBD1,TGTGCCAGCAGCACAGGACAGGAGGGCTCACCCCTCCACTTT,CASSTGQEGSPLHF
TRBJ2-4,TRBV11-2,once,NA,TGTGCCAGCAGCTTAATTTTAAGGGCGGGCCTAGCCAAAAACATTCAGTACTTC,CASSLILRAGLAKNIQYF
TRBJ1-2,TRBV19,NA,NA,TGTGCCAGTAGGTTGGGACTTAACTATGGCTACACCTTC,CASRLGLNYGYTF
TRBJ1-4,TRBV5-1,NA,NA,TGCGCCAGCAGCTCTCGGACAGTGGGTGAAAAACTGTTTTTT,CASSSRTVGEKLFF
TRBJ1-6,TRBV6-5,NA,NA,TGTGCCAGCAGTTACTCGAAGGGTTCCCTCCACTTT,CASSYSKGSLHF
TRBJ1-4,TRBV27,NA,NA,TGTGCCAGCAGATCTATCCGGAGTACAATTGGTAGTGATGAAAAACTGTTTTTT,CASRSIRSTIGSDEKLFF
TRBJ1-1,TRBV6-5,NA,NA,TGTGCCAGCGGTCTTACGGAGAACACTGAAGCTTTCTTT,CASGLTENTEAFF
TRBJ1-2,TRBV10-3,NA,NA,TGTGCCATCAGTGAAAACAGGGTGAGCTATGGCTACACCTTC,CAISENRVSYGYTF
TRBJ1-2,TRBV7-8,NA,NA,TGTGCCAGCACCACTCCAGGGAACTATGGCTACACCTTC,CASTTPGNYGYTF
TRBJ1-1,TRBV28,NA,NA,TGTGCCAGCTCTGAGGGGAGAGAAGCTTTCTTT,CASSEGREAFF
TRBJ2-3,TRBV5-1,few,TRBD1,TGCGCCAGCAGACCCGACAGGGCGAGAGGGGATACGCAGTATTTT,CASRPDRARGDTQYF
TRBJ1-5,TRBV5-8,NA,TRBD1,TGTGCCAGCAGCCTCGGGACAGGTAATCAGCCCCAGCATTTT,CASSLGTGNQPQHF
TRBJ1-4,TRBV5-1,NA,NA,TGCGCCAGCAGCTTGAACAGGGCGGTGGGTGAAAAACTGTTTTTT,CASSLNRAVGEKLFF
TRBJ2-7,TRBV6-5,NA,TRBD1,TGTGCCAGCAGTTCCGGACAGGGTTACCACGAGCAGTACTTC,CASSSGQGYHEQYF
TRBJ2-3,TRBV5-5,NA,NA,TGTGCCAGCAGCTTTTCCGGCGCAGATACGCAGTATTTT,CASSFSGADTQYF
TRBJ1-4,TRBV5-1,NA,TRBD1,TGCGCCAGTAGACAGGGGGCAGGTGAAAAACTGTTTTTT,CASRQGAGEKLFF
TRBJ2-1,TRBV7-9,NA,TRBD2,TGTGCCAGCAGCATTTCACAACCGGGACTAGCGGCGGTGAGCTCCTACAATGAGCAGTTCTTC,CASSISQPGLAAVSSYNEQFF
TRBJ2-7,TRBV7-2,NA,NA,TGTGCCAGCAGCTCCCCCCGGGCCGAGCAGTACTTC,CASSSPRAEQYF
TRBJ1-1,TRBV6-5,NA,NA,TGTGCCAGCAGTTCTATCACAGGGAACACTGAAGCTTTCTTT,CASSSITGNTEAFF
TRBJ2-5,TRBV10-3,NA,TRBD2,TGTGCCATCGGGAGGGCGCATAGATTACTCCCTGGGGAGACCCAGTACTTC,CAIGRAHRLLPGETQYF
TRBJ1-1,TRBV29-1,NA,TRBD1,TGCAGCGTACGGAGACAGGGGGCGACTGAAGCTTTCTTT,CSVRRQGATEAFF
TRBJ1-2,TRBV27,NA,NA,TGTGCCAGCAGCGGAACCCTCAACTATGGCTACACCTTC,CASSGTLNYGYTF
TRBJ1-3,TRBV29-1,few,NA,TGCAGCGTTCAAATGGGATCAAGCACCATATATTTT,CSVQMGSSTIYF
TRBJ1-1,TRBV14,NA,TRBD1,TGTGCCAGCAGCCAAGTCGGGACAGCTACTGAAGCTTTCTTT,CASSQVGTATEAFF
TRBJ1-1,TRBV25-1,NA,NA,TGTGCCAGCAGGGTCGGGAACACTGAAGCTTTCTTT,CASRVGNTEAFF